One and the same sample provided the 15 T cell receptor beta chains below, sequenced in a study of cytomegalovirus exposure and HLA in healthy donors. A multiplex PCR was run with 60 Vbeta primers and 13 Jbeta primers. Clones were sequenced by immunoSEQ multiplex PCR, and TCRdb holds only the in-frame ones, with some missing. The sample records fewer than 200,000 clones, about 85% being singletons. The sequenced material came from PBMCs. Source of these receptors: a boy between 2 and 10 years old in good health and CMV-seronegative.

This rearrangement joins TRBV28 to TRBJ2-4; 7 bases map to TRBD1. The junction had 19 bases not matched to a gene; V was cut back by 2 bases and J by 0 bases. The germline V gene has CDR1 MDHEN and CDR2 SYDVKM. This CDR3 comprises 21 residues. CDR3: CASSLQTLGTASILAKNIQYF. As DNA, the CDR3 is TGTGCCAGCAGTTTACAAACCCTCGGGACAGCAAGTATACTAGCCAAAAACATTCAGTACTTC.

This clone was seen just once. The rearrangement joins TRBV5-1 to TRBJ2-1; 7 bases are shared with TRBD2. The germline gives CDR1 SGHRS, CDR2 YFSETQ. The trim removed 4 bases at V and 15 bases at J, leaving 13 bases unmatched. The CDR3 has 13 residues. This CDR3 reads CASSDRLAERSFF. CDR3 sequence (DNA): TGCGCCAGCAGCGATAGACTAGCAGAAAGGTCGTTCTTC.

The chain joins TRBV6-6 to TRBJ2-1; D call uncertain. CDR1 and CDR2 from the germline V gene are MNHNY and SVGAGI (reference sequence). Trimming removed 0 bases from V and 5 bases from J, with 8 bases in between. This CDR3 is built from 14 residues. The CDR3 bases are TGTGCCAGCAGTTACTCGTCAATTCACAATGAGCAGTTCTTC. Its protein product is CASSYSSIHNEQFF.

This clone was detected once. J is TRBJ2-1 and V is TRBV29-1, with TRBD2 matching 7 bases. Germline trimming cut 8 bases from V and 7 bases from J; bases unmatched to any gene: 11. The CDR3 length is 13 residues. Germline CDR1 SQVTM, CDR2 ANQGSEA. In DNA, the CDR3 is TGCAGCTTGGGGACTACTTCGGGGAATGAGCAGTTCTTC. Its protein is CSLGTTSGNEQFF.

The J gene is TRBJ2-3, the V gene TRBV5-1; 11 bases map to TRBD1. Germline CDR1 is SGHRS and CDR2 is YFSETQ. The trim removed 4 bases at V and 1 base at J, leaving 5 bases unmatched. The CDR3 sequence is 16 residues long. The CDR3 spells CASSQGTGGGTDTQYF. The CDR3, as DNA: TGCGCCAGCAGCCAGGGGACAGGGGGGGGCACAGATACGCAGTATTTT.

This chain uses TRBV5-8 with TRBJ1-2; D is unresolved. CDR3 length: 11 residues. Trimming cost V 0 bases and J 5 bases, with 2 bases left between them. Germline CDR1 reads SGHTS; CDR2 reads YDEGEE. The DNA of the CDR3 is TGTGCCAGCAGCTTGGCGTATGGCTACACCTTC. Protein: CASSLAYGYTF.

The chain uses TRBV7-3 and TRBJ1-1; D is ambiguous. The V end lost 1 base, the J end lost 3 bases, and 12 bases lay between the germline ends. Per the germline V gene, CDR1 is SGHTA and CDR2 is FQGTGA. This CDR3 has 15 residues. CDR3 nucleotide sequence: TGTGCCAGCAGCTTAAGCGGTGGAGTCGACACTGAAGCTTTCTTT. Amino acid sequence: CASSLSGGVDTEAFF.

The CDR3 sequence is CASSILRSRGAGETQYF. Written as DNA, the CDR3 is TGTGCCAGCAGCATCCTTCGGTCGCGGGGGGCGGGGGAGACCCAGTACTTC. The V and J genes are TRBV7-9 and TRBJ2-5; TRBD2 matches 8 bases. The CDR3 spans 17 residues. Germline V gene data show CDR1 as SEHNR and CDR2 as FQNEAQ (reference sequence). V trimming: 5 bases; J trimming: 5 bases; junction bases outside the gene matches: 16. Drawing the rest from reference TRBV7-9 and TRBJ2-5, the complete variable domain is DTGVSQNPRHKITKRGQNVTFRCDPISEHNRLYWYRQTLGQGPEFLTYFQNEAQLEKSRLLSDRFSAERPKGSFSTLEIQRTEQGDSAMYLCASSILRSRGAGETQYFGPGTRLLVL.

This sequence joins TRBV6-5 and TRBJ1-2; TRBD1 matches at 10 bases. In germline, CDR1 is MNHEY, CDR2 SVGAGI. The CDR3 has 15 amino acids. With V trimmed by 7 bases and J by 5 bases, 10 bases remained unmatched. Here the CDR3 reads CASTATPGQGYGYTF. In nucleotides, the CDR3 is TGTGCCAGCACCGCTACACCGGGACAGGGGTATGGCTACACCTTC.

Remarks on this clone: The same CDR3 is also encoded by other DNA sequences in this sample. The CDR3 nucleotides read TGTGCCAGCAGCTCACGGGGTGGCACCTACAATGAGCAGTTCTTC. Encoded protein: CASSSRGGTYNEQFF. This chain connects TRBV5-6 to TRBJ2-1; tentatively, D is TRBD2 (5 bases). Germline V lookup: CDR1 SGHDT, CDR2 YYEEEE. The CDR3 totals 15 residues. V was pared by 3 bases and J by 2 bases, with 12 bases between.

The rearrangement uses TRBV18 and TRBJ1-5; D remains ambiguous. The germline V and J ends were trimmed by 4 bases and 6 bases, with 10 bases remaining between them. The CDR3 covers 13 residues. CDR1 and CDR2 from the germline V gene are KGHSH and LQKENI. In DNA form, the CDR3 reads TGTGCCAGCTCACTAAAGAACGGTCAGCCCCAGCATTTT. Translated, it gives CASSLKNGQPQHF. Supplemented by reference TRBV18 and TRBJ1-5, the full variable domain reads NAGVMQNPRHLVRRRGQEARLRCSPMKGHSHVYWYRQLPEEGLKFMVYLQKENIIDESGMPKERFSAEFPKEGPSILRIQQVVRGDSAAYFCASSLKNGQPQHFGDGTRLSIL.

This chain joins TRBV27 and TRBJ1-5; D is undetermined. Trimming took off 8 bases at V and 4 bases at J, with 18 bases between the two ends. The CDR3 extends over 15 amino acids. Germline values: CDR1 MNHEY, CDR2 SMNVEV (reference sequence). CDR3 sequence reads: CASRYEGAPNQPQHF. CDR3 nucleotides: TGTGCCAGCCGTTACGAGGGTGCCCCTAATCAGCCCCAGCATTTT.

The chain carries TRBV20-1 and TRBJ2-1; possibly TRBD2 for D (6 bases). The CDR3 has 11 amino acids. V lost 5 bases, J lost 9 bases, and 11 bases lay in between. Germline lookup yields CDR1 DFQATT and CDR2 SNEGSKA (reference sequence). The CDR3 DNA follows: TGCAGTGCTGCCGCCGGGAGTGAGCAGTTCTTC. This sequence encodes CSAAAGSEQFF.

The chain is built from TRBV28 and TRBJ1-2; D remains ambiguous. Trimming shortened V by 2 bases and J by 4 bases, and 14 bases separated the two germline ends. This CDR3 region has 15 residues. Germline CDR1 reads MDHEN; CDR2 reads SYDVKM. The CDR3 sequence: CASSLGQPRSYGYTF. In DNA, the CDR3 is TGTGCCAGCAGTTTAGGTCAGCCCCGGAGCTATGGCTACACCTTC.

The CDR3 is CASSIGQGGDTQYF. CDR3 sequence (DNA): TGCGCCAGCAGCATTGGACAGGGAGGAGATACGCAGTATTTT. The chain carries TRBV5-1 and TRBJ2-3; the match to TRBD1 covers 8 bases. Losses at the gene ends were 4 bases for V and 5 bases for J; bases not matched to a gene: 6. The CDR3 runs to 14 residues. Germline loops: CDR1 SGHRS, CDR2 YFSETQ.